This note documents a single T cell receptor beta chain sequence. The sample comes from a study of blood T cell repertoires in COVID-19. Assay used: immunoSEQ multiplex PCR; TCRdb lists only in-frame clones, some missing. The sample yields 200,000 to 300,000 clones, around 90% seen once. The CDR3 covers 14 residues. Germline V gives CDR1 MNHNS, CDR2 SASEGT. V was pared by 2 bases and J by 1 base, with 5 bases between. Sequenced material: peripheral blood. The source is a woman aged 40 to 50 with acute or convalescent COVID-19. The J gene is TRBJ2-2, the V gene TRBV6-1; D gene uncertain. For the CDR3, the DNA is TGTGCCAGCAGTGAACCAGGGAACACCGGGGAGCTGTTTTTT. Its protein is CASSEPGNTGELFF.